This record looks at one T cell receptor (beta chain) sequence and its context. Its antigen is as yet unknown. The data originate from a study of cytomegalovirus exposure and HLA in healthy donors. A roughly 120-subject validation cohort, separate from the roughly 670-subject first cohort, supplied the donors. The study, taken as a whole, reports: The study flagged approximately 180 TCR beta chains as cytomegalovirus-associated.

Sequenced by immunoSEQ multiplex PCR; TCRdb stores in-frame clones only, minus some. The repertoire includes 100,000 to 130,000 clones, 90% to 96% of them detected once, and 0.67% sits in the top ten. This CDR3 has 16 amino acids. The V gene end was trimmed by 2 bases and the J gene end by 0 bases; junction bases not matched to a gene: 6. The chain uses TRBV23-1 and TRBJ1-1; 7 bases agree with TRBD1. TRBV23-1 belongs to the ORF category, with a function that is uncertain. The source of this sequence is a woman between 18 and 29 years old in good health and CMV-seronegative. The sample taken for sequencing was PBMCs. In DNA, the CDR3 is TGCGCCAGCAGTCAAACGCAGGGGGGACTGAACACTGAAGCTTTCTTT. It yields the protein CASSQTQGGLNTEAFF.